Each of the 2 T cell receptor beta chains below was sequenced from the same sample in a study of Ad26.COV2.S vaccination and SARS-CoV-2 variants. The treatment: about 20 received Ad26.COV2.S at low or high dose, single or two shots; 5 received placebo; per-sample allocation not given. The investigators took samples on day 63 after the first vaccine or placebo injection. Here immunoSEQ multiplex PCR was the method, and the copy in TCRdb shows in-frame clones only, minus some. This sample has around 320,000 clones; 85% occur once, and the top ten carry 2% to 2.5%. The sample consisted of peripheral blood, taken in a trial of Ad26.COV2.S vaccine versus placebo. These receptors were taken from a person between 18 and 65 years old who received the Ad26.COV2.S COVID-19 vaccine or a placebo.

The chain is built from TRBV5-6 and TRBJ2-7; no definite D call. Germline V lookup: CDR1 SGHDT, CDR2 YYEEEE. The CDR3 extends over 15 amino acids. V was trimmed by 0 bases and J by 0 bases, leaving 10 bases between them. The CDR3 sequence is CASSLVAASSYEQYF. Written as DNA, the CDR3 is TGTGCCAGCAGCTTGGTGGCAGCGAGCTCCTACGAGCAGTACTTC.

The chain is built from TRBV5-4 and TRBJ1-3, with 9 bases identical to TRBD1. This CDR3 region has 16 residues. Per germline, CDR1 SGHNT and CDR2 YYREEE (reference sequence). J lost 4 bases, V lost 0 bases, and 5 bases had no gene match. The DNA of the CDR3 is TGTGCCAGCAGCTTGGCACCGGGACAGGGAGGAAACACCATATATTTT. Amino acid sequence: CASSLAPGQGGNTIYF.